This entry lists 14 T cell receptor beta chains sequenced from one sample in a study of blood T cell repertoires in COVID-19. Sequencing was performed with immunoSEQ multiplex PCR; in TCRdb, only in-frame clones are kept and a portion is missing. The sample carries some 270,000 clones, roughly nine tenths recorded once. Source material: peripheral blood. Source of these receptors: a man aged 35-49 years with active or convalescent COVID-19.

The CDR3 DNA follows: TGTGCCAGCAGTCCAGGGGTTGTGCAGCCCCAGCATTTT. This sequence encodes CASSPGVVQPQHF. The chain couples TRBV6-5 to TRBJ1-5; D possibly corresponds to TRBD1 (6 bases). Between the trimmed V and J ends, which lost 5 bases and 7 bases, there was a span of 12 bases. The CDR3 covers 13 residues. CDR1 and CDR2 (germline): MNHEY, SVGAGI.

The rearrangement uses TRBV6-5 and TRBJ1-1, with TRBD1 identical over 7 bases. The CDR3 runs 13 residues. V lost 6 bases to trimming and J lost 0 bases; unmatched junction nucleotides: 1. Per the germline V gene, CDR1 is MNHEY and CDR2 is SVGAGI. The CDR3 DNA is TGTGCCAGCAGGGGGACAGTGAACACTGAAGCTTTCTTT. Translation gives CASRGTVNTEAFF.

This clone was counted once. The chain recombines TRBV9 with TRBJ1-1, with 7 bases matching TRBD1. The V gene's germline CDR1 is SGDLS and CDR2 YYNGEE. This CDR3 is built from 15 residues. J gave up 4 bases and V 1 base, and 7 bases lay outside the gene matches. Written as DNA, the CDR3 is TGTGCCAGCAGCGTATCAGGGGGACTCGGCACTGAAGCTTTCTTT. It specifies CASSVSGGLGTEAFF.

This sequence joins TRBV2 and TRBJ1-2, with 8 bases identical to TRBD1. Germline CDR1 and CDR2: SNHLY and FYNNEI. This CDR3 comprises 11 residues. The trim removed 10 bases at V and 4 bases at J, leaving 2 bases unmatched. In DNA, the CDR3 is TGTGCCACCGGACAGGGCTATGGCTACACCTTC. This translates into CATGQGYGYTF.

The J gene is TRBJ2-7, the V gene TRBV7-9; tentative D call: TRBD2 (7 bases). The CDR3 extends over 12 amino acids. Trimming stripped 5 bases from V and 5 bases from J, with 10 bases between. Germline CDR1 reads SEHNR; CDR2 reads FQNEAQ (reference sequence). In nucleotides, the CDR3 is TGTGCCAGCAGCCCCGGGGGGCACGAGCAGTACTTC. It specifies CASSPGGHEQYF.

This rearrangement joins TRBV6-1 to TRBJ1-1; 10 nucleotides line up with TRBD1. Trimming at V came to 3 bases and at J to 10 bases, leaving 5 bases not matched to a gene. Germline CDR1 MNHNS, CDR2 SASEGT. The CDR3 consists of 13 residues. CDR3 DNA: TGTGCCAGCAGTGATGACAGGGGGCTGAGAGCTTTCTTT. Its protein product is CASSDDRGLRAFF.

The J gene is TRBJ1-1, the V gene TRBV5-4; TRBD1 is a possible D gene (6 bases). This CDR3 contains 14 residues. Trimming stripped 4 bases from V and 5 bases from J, with 15 bases between. CDR1 SGHNT and CDR2 YYREEE come from the germline V gene (reference sequence). The CDR3 protein is CASSTLTGGTEAFF. CDR3 in DNA: TGTGCCAGCAGCACCTTGACAGGTGGTACTGAAGCTTTCTTT.

The chain is built from TRBV9 and TRBJ1-2, with 7 nucleotides matching TRBD1. This CDR3 region has 16 residues. Per germline, CDR1 SGDLS and CDR2 YYNGEE. The V and J ends lost 3 bases and 4 bases, in that order; junction bases with no gene match: 12. CDR3 protein: CASSATGTEYLYGYTF. The CDR3 nucleotides are TGTGCCAGCAGCGCCACCGGGACAGAATACCTCTATGGCTACACCTTC.

The V gene is TRBV5-5, the J gene TRBJ1-2; possible D gene TRBD1, 5 bases. Per the germline V gene, CDR1 is SGHKS and CDR2 is YYEKEE (reference sequence). The CDR3 extends over 15 amino acids. Deletions cut 0 bases from V and 0 bases from J, with 9 bases between. The CDR3 protein is CASSLEGYTNYGYTF. The CDR3 region has the DNA TGTGCCAGCAGCTTGGAGGGGTATACTAACTATGGCTACACCTTC.

Comments on this clone: Different DNA sequences within this sample yield the same CDR3. The CDR3 reads CASSPGHSTEAFF. For the CDR3, the DNA is TGTGCCAGCTCACCGGGACATTCTACTGAAGCTTTCTTT. The gene calls are TRBV18 and TRBJ1-1; possibly TRBD1 for D (6 bases). The length of the CDR3 is 13 residues. With 3 bases removed from V and 5 bases from J, the gap between germline ends came to 10 bases. Germline lookup yields CDR1 KGHSH and CDR2 LQKENI.

The chain carries TRBV2 and TRBJ2-3, with a tentative D call TRBD1 (5 bases). The CDR3 sequence is 13 residues long. Trimming shortened V by 4 bases and J by 4 bases, and 9 bases separated the two germline ends. Germline CDR1 SNHLY, CDR2 FYNNEI. The CDR3 region is CASSAVRADTQYF. The CDR3 DNA is TGTGCCAGCAGTGCGGTCAGGGCAGATACGCAGTATTTT.

In this sample, this clone turned up a few times. The DNA for the CDR3 is TGTGCCAGCAGCCTAGCCGGAGGCTACGAGCAGTACTTC. Amino acid sequence: CASSLAGGYEQYF. The gene calls are TRBV7-3 and TRBJ2-7; weak D call: TRBD2 (5 bases). Germline CDR1 and CDR2: SGHTA and FQGTGA. This CDR3 comprises 13 residues. V was pared by 5 bases and J by 3 bases, with 11 bases between.

This chain links TRBV18 with TRBJ1-2; possible D gene TRBD1, 6 bases. CDR1 and CDR2 from the germline V gene are KGHSH and LQKENI. V was pared by 3 bases and J by 2 bases, with 13 bases between. The CDR3 is made up of 15 amino acids. The chain's CDR3 is CASSPGETGNYGYTF. For the CDR3, the DNA is TGTGCCAGCTCACCCGGCGAAACAGGGAACTATGGCTACACCTTC.

This rearrangement joins TRBV12-1 to TRBJ2-1; the table's TRBD1 call for D was not verified on the DNA. TRBV12-1 is deemed a pseudogene. This CDR3 has 15 amino acids. CDR3 in DNA: TGTGCCAGCAGCTGGGCCGGGACAGGGGTGGATGAGCAGTTCTTC. Encoded protein: CASSWAGTGVDEQFF.